This paragraph covers one TCR beta chain sequence. Here immunoSEQ multiplex PCR was the method, and the copy in TCRdb shows in-frame clones only, minus some. The table includes 640,000 or so clones, approximately 89% detected once. This CDR3 comprises 12 residues. V lost 3 bases and J lost 6, with 8 bases in between. Germline CDR1 reads WNHNN; CDR2 reads SYGVQD (reference sequence). The sample belongs to a study of shared T cell receptors in the human thymus. These data were likewise used in another study, on human thymus T cells. This second study notes: Thymic and blood repertoires seemed to favor certain V and J genes.

The sequenced sample was thymocytes. The chain uses TRBV10-1 and TRBJ2-5, with unresolved D. The source of this sequence is a boy younger than two with a congenital heart defect. The CDR3 sequence is CASSDIGKTQYF. As DNA, the CDR3 is TGCGCCAGCAGTGACATCGGTAAGACCCAGTACTTC.